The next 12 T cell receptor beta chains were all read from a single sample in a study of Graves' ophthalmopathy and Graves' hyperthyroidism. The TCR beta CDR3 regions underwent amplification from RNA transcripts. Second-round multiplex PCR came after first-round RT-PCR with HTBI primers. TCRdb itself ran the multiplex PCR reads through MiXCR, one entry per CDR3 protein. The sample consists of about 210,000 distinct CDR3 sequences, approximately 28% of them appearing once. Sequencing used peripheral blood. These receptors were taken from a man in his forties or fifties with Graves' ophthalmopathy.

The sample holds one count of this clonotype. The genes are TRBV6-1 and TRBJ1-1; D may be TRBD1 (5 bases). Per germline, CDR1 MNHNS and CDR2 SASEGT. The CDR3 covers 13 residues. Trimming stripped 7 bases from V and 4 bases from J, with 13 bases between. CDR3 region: CASTSLGATEAFF. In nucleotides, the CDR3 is TGTGCCAGCACCAGCCTAGGGGCCACTGAAGCTTTCTTT.

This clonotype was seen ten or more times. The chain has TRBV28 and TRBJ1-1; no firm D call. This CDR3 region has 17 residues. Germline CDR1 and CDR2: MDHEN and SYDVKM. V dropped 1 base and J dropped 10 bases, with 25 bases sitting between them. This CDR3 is CASSLSFVRTPDGGAFF. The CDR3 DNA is TGTGCCAGCAGTTTATCTTTTGTACGCACCCCCGACGGTGGAGCTTTCTTT. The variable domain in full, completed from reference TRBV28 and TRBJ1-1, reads DVKVTQSSRYLVKRTGEKVFLECVQDMDHENMFWYRQDPGLGLRLIYFSYDVKMKEKGDIPEGYSVSREKKERFSLILESASTNQTSMYLCASSLSFVRTPDGGAFFGQGTRLTVV.

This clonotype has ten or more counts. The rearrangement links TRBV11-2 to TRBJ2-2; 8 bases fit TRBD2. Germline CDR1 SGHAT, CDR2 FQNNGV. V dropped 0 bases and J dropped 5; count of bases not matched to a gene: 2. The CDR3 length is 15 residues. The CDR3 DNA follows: TGTGCCAGCAGCTTAGAGGCTAGCGGGACCGGGGAGCTGTTTTTT. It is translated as CASSLEASGTGELFF.

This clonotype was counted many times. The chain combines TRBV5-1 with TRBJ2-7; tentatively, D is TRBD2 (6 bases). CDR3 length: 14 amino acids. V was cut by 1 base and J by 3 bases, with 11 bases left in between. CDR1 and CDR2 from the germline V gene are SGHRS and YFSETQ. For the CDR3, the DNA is TGCGCCAGCAGCTTGACCCCCGGGGGCTACGAGCAGTACTTC. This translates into CASSLTPGGYEQYF.

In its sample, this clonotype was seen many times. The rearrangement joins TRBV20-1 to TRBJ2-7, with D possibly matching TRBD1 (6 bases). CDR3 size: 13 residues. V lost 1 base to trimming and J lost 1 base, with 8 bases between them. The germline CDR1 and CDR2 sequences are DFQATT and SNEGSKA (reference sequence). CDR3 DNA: TGCAGTGCTAGAGGGGGACAATCCTACGAGCAGTACTTC. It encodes CSARGGQSYEQYF.

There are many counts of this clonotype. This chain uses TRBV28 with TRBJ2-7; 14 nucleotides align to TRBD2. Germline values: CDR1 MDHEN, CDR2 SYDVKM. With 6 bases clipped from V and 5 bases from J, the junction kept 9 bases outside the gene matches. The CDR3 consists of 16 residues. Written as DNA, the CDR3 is TGTGCCAGCAGCTACGGGACTAGCGGGAGCCTTCACGAGCAGTACTTC. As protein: CASSYGTSGSLHEQYF.

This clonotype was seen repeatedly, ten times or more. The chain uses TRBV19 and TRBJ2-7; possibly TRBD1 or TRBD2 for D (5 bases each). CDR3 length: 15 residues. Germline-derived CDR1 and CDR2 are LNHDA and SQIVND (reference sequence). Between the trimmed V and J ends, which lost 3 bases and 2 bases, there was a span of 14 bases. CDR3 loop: CASSMVQGATYEQYF. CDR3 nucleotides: TGTGCCAGTAGTATGGTCCAGGGAGCCACCTACGAGCAGTACTTC.

The CDR3 region has the DNA TGTGCCAGCAGCGTGGGAAGGGGGACTGAAGCTTTCTTT. This gives the protein CASSVGRGTEAFF. This rearrangement joins TRBV9 to TRBJ1-1; D is perhaps TRBD1 (6 bases). Germline values: CDR1 SGDLS, CDR2 YYNGEE. This CDR3 is 13 amino acids long. With 2 bases removed from V and 5 bases from J, the gap between germline ends came to 10 bases.

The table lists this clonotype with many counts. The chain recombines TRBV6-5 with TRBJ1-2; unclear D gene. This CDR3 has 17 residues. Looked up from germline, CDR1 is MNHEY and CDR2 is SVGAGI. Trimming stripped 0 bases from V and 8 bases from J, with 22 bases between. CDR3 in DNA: TGTGCCAGCAGTTACTCGAACGTGATTGTGGGCGCAGGCGGCTACACCTTC. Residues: CASSYSNVIVGAGGYTF.

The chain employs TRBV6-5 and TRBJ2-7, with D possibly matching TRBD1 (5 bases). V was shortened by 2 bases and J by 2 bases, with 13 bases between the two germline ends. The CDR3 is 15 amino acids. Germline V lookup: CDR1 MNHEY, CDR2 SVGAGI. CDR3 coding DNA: TGTGCCAGCAGTTACGCCGACAGCTTCCCCTACGAGCAGTACTTC. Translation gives CASSYADSFPYEQYF.

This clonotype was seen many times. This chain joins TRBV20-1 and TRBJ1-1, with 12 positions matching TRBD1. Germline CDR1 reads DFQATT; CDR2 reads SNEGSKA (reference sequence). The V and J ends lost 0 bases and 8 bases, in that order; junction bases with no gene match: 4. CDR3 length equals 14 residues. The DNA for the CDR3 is TGCAGTGCTAGAGACCGGGACAGGGGGCCGGAAGCTTTCTTT. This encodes CSARDRDRGPEAFF.

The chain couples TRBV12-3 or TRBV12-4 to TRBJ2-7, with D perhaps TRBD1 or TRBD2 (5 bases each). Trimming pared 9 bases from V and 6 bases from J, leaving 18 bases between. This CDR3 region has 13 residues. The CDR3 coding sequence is TGTGCCAGTAGCGAGGGGCGGTGGACCGAGCAGTACTTC. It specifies CASSEGRWTEQYF.